This entry lists 21 T cell receptor beta chains sequenced from one sample in a study of blood T cell repertoires in COVID-19. Here immunoSEQ multiplex PCR was the method, and the copy in TCRdb shows in-frame clones only, minus some. The sample lists 110,000 to 150,000 clones, 65% to 80% occurring once. Material for sequencing was peripheral blood. The receptor set was obtained from a woman aged 55-70 years with acute or convalescent COVID-19.

V is TRBV2 and J is TRBJ1-1, with 10 bases fitting TRBD1. J lost 11 bases, V lost 4 bases, and 4 bases had no gene match. Germline CDR1 reads SNHLY; CDR2 reads FYNNEI. This CDR3 spans 12 amino acids. The DNA of the CDR3 is TGTGCCAGCAGTGGGGACAGGGGCGGCGCTTTCTTT. It specifies CASSGDRGGAFF. The whole variable domain, remainder taken from reference TRBV2 and TRBJ1-1, is EPEVTQTPSHQVTQMGQEVILRCVPISNHLYFYWYRQILGQKVEFLVSFYNNEISEKSEIFDDQFSVERPDGSNFTLKIRSTKLEDSAMYFCASSGDRGGAFFGQGTRLTVV.

The chain links TRBV5-6 to TRBJ1-6; D possibly corresponds to TRBD1 (5 bases). Germline CDR1 reads SGHDT; CDR2 reads YYEEEE. V lost 4 bases and J 12 bases, leaving 11 bases between the germline ends. The CDR3 loop spans 12 amino acids. The CDR3 spells CASSPGGGPLHF. CDR3 coding DNA: TGTGCCAGCAGCCCCGGGGGGGGACCCCTCCACTTT.

V is TRBV6-6 and J is TRBJ2-7; D is undetermined. This CDR3 comprises 10 residues. Trimming stripped 5 bases from V and 5 bases from J, with 4 bases between. Germline V gives CDR1 MNHNY, CDR2 SVGAGI (reference sequence). The DNA of the CDR3 is TGTGCCAGCAGTCACAACGAGCAGTACTTC. This encodes CASSHNEQYF.

This chain uses TRBV6-5 with TRBJ1-1; no clear D gene. The CDR3 is made up of 10 amino acids. Germline loops: CDR1 MNHEY, CDR2 SVGAGI. The V end was cut by 5 bases, the J end by 11 bases, with 9 bases between. The CDR3 bases are TGTGCCAGCAGTCACCTACGGGCTTTCTTT. Translation: CASSHLRAFF.

This clone has only one observation. The rearrangement links TRBV11-2 to TRBJ2-7; 8 bases match TRBD1. Germline CDR1 SGHAT, CDR2 FQNNGV. J lost 1 base, V lost 3 bases, and 11 bases had no gene match. The CDR3 covers 17 residues. Written as DNA, the CDR3 is TGTGCCAGCAGCTTTTCGCACGCAGGGGGCGCTTCCTACGAGCAGTACTTC. Its protein is CASSFSHAGGASYEQYF. The full variable domain, completed using reference TRBV11-2 and TRBJ2-7, is EAGVAQSPRYKIIEKRQSVAFWCNPISGHATLYWYQQILGQGPKLLIQFQNNGVVDDSQLPKDRFSAERLKGVDSTLKIQPAKLEDSAVYLCASSFSHAGGASYEQYFGPGTRLTVT.

CDR3 loop: CASSFITGNYGYTF. The CDR3 region has the DNA TGTGCCAGCAGCTTCATAACGGGGAACTATGGCTACACCTTC. The chain employs TRBV7-2 and TRBJ1-2; the D is unclear. The CDR3 covers 14 residues. V was cut by 3 bases and J by 2 bases, with 10 bases left in between. Germline V CDR1 and CDR2: SGHTA, FQGNSA.

In its sample, this clone was seen once. This chain links TRBV3-1 (or the pseudogene TRBV3-2) with TRBJ2-7; 8 positions match TRBD2. The germline V gene encodes CDR1 LGHDT and CDR2 YNNKEL (reference sequence). The trim removed 4 bases at V and 4 bases at J, leaving 3 bases unmatched. The CDR3 totals 13 residues. CDR3 protein: CASSRTSSYEQYF. The CDR3 nucleotides read TGTGCCAGCAGCCGGACTAGCTCGTACGAGCAGTACTTC.

The gene calls are TRBV5-1 and TRBJ1-1, with 7 nucleotides matching TRBD1. From germline, CDR1 is SGHRS and CDR2 YFSETQ. The CDR3 is made up of 15 amino acids. V was pared by 3 bases and J by 6 bases, with 11 bases of the junction left unmatched. The CDR3 region is CASSSQRNRGAEAFF. The CDR3 DNA is TGCGCCAGCAGCTCTCAGCGGAACAGGGGCGCTGAAGCTTTCTTT.

This clone was picked up one time. This chain joins TRBV7-3 and TRBJ2-1; TRBD2 aligns across 9 bases. Germline V gene data show CDR1 as SGHTA and CDR2 as FQGTGA. The J segment lost 3 bases and the V segment lost 2 bases, leaving 2 bases of the junction unmatched. The CDR3 contains 15 residues. The DNA for the CDR3 is TGTGCCAGCAGCTTAGTAGCGGGGGACTACAATGAGCAGTTCTTC. Translating gives CASSLVAGDYNEQFF. Full variable domain (remainder filled in from reference TRBV7-3 and TRBJ2-1): GAGVSQTPSNKVTEKGKYVELRCDPISGHTALYWYRQSLGQGPEFLIYFQGTGAADDSGLPNDRFFAVRPEGSVSTLKIQRTERGDSAVYLCASSLVAGDYNEQFFGPGTRLTVL.

This clone was detected only a few times. This rearrangement joins TRBV27 to TRBJ1-6; tentatively, D is TRBD1 (6 bases). Looked up from germline, CDR1 is MNHEY and CDR2 is SMNVEV (reference sequence). The CDR3 contains 14 residues. V lost 5 bases and J 5 bases, leaving 10 bases between the germline ends. The CDR3 protein is CASSNTGNNSPLHF. As DNA, the CDR3 is TGTGCCAGCAGTAATACAGGGAATAATTCACCCCTCCACTTT.

The CDR3 loop reads CASSQELGLNSPLHF. CDR3 in DNA: TGTGCCAGCAGCCAAGAGTTGGGGCTCAATTCACCCCTCCACTTT. The V and J genes are TRBV3-1 (or the pseudogene TRBV3-2) and TRBJ1-6, with a tentative D call TRBD1 (5 bases). The CDR3 is made up of 15 amino acids. Germline values: CDR1 LGHDT, CDR2 YNNKEL (reference sequence). With 0 bases removed from V and 7 bases from J, the gap between germline ends came to 10 bases.

The V call is TRBV28, the J call TRBJ1-2; 7 nucleotides agree with TRBD1. Germline CDR1 MDHEN, CDR2 SYDVKM. This CDR3 has 14 residues. The V segment lost 4 bases and the J segment 7 bases; nucleotides outside the gene matches: 9. The CDR3 spells CASSSPDRRGGYTF. CDR3 coding DNA: TGTGCCAGCAGTTCCCCGGACAGGAGAGGTGGCTACACCTTC.

The rearrangement joins TRBV7-8 to TRBJ2-2; the D gene is possibly TRBD2 (5 bases). The CDR3 has 17 residues. Germline loops: CDR1 SGHVS, CDR2 FQNEAQ. V was pared by 1 base and J by 4 bases, with 16 bases between. The CDR3 spells CASSLVGGSGGTGELFF. The DNA of the CDR3 is TGTGCCAGCAGCTTAGTCGGTGGATCAGGAGGCACCGGGGAGCTGTTTTTT.

The genes are TRBV5-6 and TRBJ2-3, with 9 bases that match TRBD1. The CDR3 sequence is 17 residues long. The V and J ends lost 4 bases and 3 bases, in that order; junction bases with no gene match: 12. The V gene's germline CDR1 is SGHDT and CDR2 YYEEEE. The CDR3 coding sequence is TGTGCCAGCAGCCTGCCCGGACAGGGGATCTTGACAGATACGCAGTATTTT. Its protein product is CASSLPGQGILTDTQYF.

The CDR3 nucleotides read TGTGCCAGCAGAACAAATGGAGGGGGCTTGACTGGAAACACCATATATTTT. Protein: CASRTNGGGLTGNTIYF. The gene calls are TRBV25-1 and TRBJ1-3; 7 bases map to TRBD1. V dropped 6 bases and J dropped 2; count of bases not matched to a gene: 13. The V gene's germline CDR1 is MGHDK and CDR2 SYGVNS. The CDR3 has 17 amino acids.

This clone was recorded only once. The CDR3 nucleotides are TGTGCCAGCAGTTTCAACCTACAGGGGGCAAATCAGCCCCAGCATTTT. Protein sequence: CASSFNLQGANQPQHF. The V and J genes are TRBV28 and TRBJ1-5, with 9 bases aligning to TRBD1. V shed 3 bases, J shed 4 bases, and the junction held 7 bases outside the gene matches. The germline V gene has CDR1 MDHEN and CDR2 SYDVKM. This CDR3 has 16 amino acids.

This clone was recorded once. The CDR3 nucleotides read TGCGCCAGCAGCTTGGCCGGACTAGCAGACAATGAGCAGTTCTTC. This translates into CASSLAGLADNEQFF. The chain employs TRBV5-1 and TRBJ2-1, with 8 positions matching TRBD2. Per germline, CDR1 SGHRS and CDR2 YFSETQ. V lost 0 bases and J lost 5; bases outside the gene matches: 4. The CDR3 runs to 15 residues. The whole variable domain, remainder taken from reference TRBV5-1 and TRBJ2-1, is KAGVTQTPRYLIKTRGQQVTLSCSPISGHRSVSWYQQTPGQGLQFLFEYFSETQRNKGNFPGRFSGRQFSNSRSEMNVSTLELGDSALYLCASSLAGLADNEQFFGPGTRLTVL.

The genes are TRBV30 and TRBJ2-3, with TRBD2 matching over 8 bases. The germline CDR1 and CDR2 sequences are GTSNPN and SVGIG (reference sequence). V lost 1 base, J lost 2 bases, and 8 bases stayed unmatched. The CDR3 spans 16 residues. The CDR3 sequence: CAWSGGVAGHTDTQYF. The CDR3 DNA reads TGTGCCTGGAGTGGAGGGGTAGCGGGGCACACAGATACGCAGTATTTT.

Turning to this clone: One junction end disagrees with the germline gene, perhaps due to a read error. The chain recombines TRBV7-9 with TRBJ1-3, with unresolved D. Germline V gives CDR1 SEHNR, CDR2 FQNEAQ (reference sequence). This CDR3 comprises 14 residues. The CDR3 reads CASSLAGYNNTIYF. The CDR3 DNA reads TGTGCCAGCAGCCTAGCGGGCTATAATAACACCATATATTTT.

The chain combines TRBV18 with TRBJ2-7; TRBD2 aligns across 7 bases. With V trimmed by 0 bases and J by 6 bases, 11 bases remained unmatched. This CDR3 comprises 16 residues. Germline V lookup: CDR1 KGHSH, CDR2 LQKENI. The CDR3 coding sequence is TGTGCCAGCTCACCACCGGGAGGGCCTAGCAGGAGCGAGCAGTACTTC. It specifies CASSPPGGPSRSEQYF. Variable domain in full (rest from reference TRBV18 and TRBJ2-7): NAGVMQNPRHLVRRRGQEARLRCSPMKGHSHVYWYRQLPEEGLKFMVYLQKENIIDESGMPKERFSAEFPKEGPSILRIQQVVRGDSAAYFCASSPPGGPSRSEQYFGPGTRLTVT.

This clone was detected only once. The chain recombines TRBV5-4 with TRBJ2-5, with D perhaps matching TRBD2 (6 bases). This CDR3 is built from 13 residues. Germline V gene data show CDR1 as SGHNT and CDR2 as YYREEE (reference sequence). Trimming stripped 3 bases from V and 9 bases from J, with 15 bases between. The chain's CDR3 is CASSSGTPKPQYF. The CDR3 nucleotides read TGTGCCAGCAGCTCAGGGACTCCGAAGCCCCAGTACTTC.